A single sample gave rise to the 18 T cell receptor beta chains below, sequenced in a study of technical replicates of blood from several donors. Sequencing was performed with immunoSEQ multiplex PCR; in TCRdb, only in-frame clones are kept and a portion is missing. The sample has 91,000 or so clones; around 96% are singletons. The sample consisted of T cells isolated from PBMCs. The source is a human donor in good health.

The gene calls are TRBV27 and TRBJ1-1; 8 bases are a match to TRBD1. Germline CDR1 reads MNHEY; CDR2 reads SMNVEV (reference sequence). With 5 bases clipped from V and 1 base from J, the junction kept 3 bases outside the gene matches. The CDR3 contains 14 residues. This CDR3 reads CASSLQGENTEAFF. CDR3 DNA sequence: TGTGCCAGCAGTCTACAGGGGGAGAACACTGAAGCTTTCTTT.

CDR3 in amino acids: CASSEGQGAYYEQYF. The CDR3 DNA sequence: TGTGCCAGCAGTGAGGGACAGGGGGCGTATTACGAGCAGTACTTC. The genes are TRBV6-1 and TRBJ2-7, with 12 bases matching TRBD1. CDR1 MNHNS and CDR2 SASEGT come from the germline V gene. V was pared by 3 bases and J by 4 bases, with 4 bases of the junction left unmatched. The CDR3 runs 15 residues.

The V call is TRBV5-6, the J call TRBJ1-1; possible D gene TRBD1, 5 bases. The CDR3 is 13 amino acids. Deletions cut 9 bases from V and 4 bases from J, with 16 bases between. CDR1 and CDR2 from the germline V gene are SGHDT and YYEEEE. CDR3 in DNA: TGTGCCACCCGCTTGTGGGGGGGCACTGAAGCTTTCTTT. Its protein is CATRLWGGTEAFF.

V is TRBV29-1 and J is TRBJ2-7; D is possibly TRBD2 (8 bases). V dropped 3 bases and J dropped 0 bases, with 21 bases sitting between them. Germline CDR1 SQVTM, CDR2 ANQGSEA. CDR3 length equals 17 residues. The CDR3 spells CSVEGISGTEGSYEQYF. The CDR3 region has the DNA TGCAGCGTTGAGGGAATTAGCGGGACAGAGGGCTCCTACGAGCAGTACTTC.

J is TRBJ2-7 and V is TRBV7-6, with unresolved D. This CDR3 region has 14 residues. CDR1 and CDR2 from the germline V gene are SGHVS and FNYEAQ. Trimming took 1 base from V and 0 from J, leaving 7 bases between them. This CDR3 is CASSLVESSYEQYF. The CDR3 bases are TGTGCCAGCAGCTTAGTGGAGAGCTCCTACGAGCAGTACTTC. The complete variable domain, with remaining parts taken from reference TRBV7-6 and TRBJ2-7, reads GAGVSQSPRYKVTKRGQDVALRCDPISGHVSLYWYRQALGQGPEFLTYFNYEAQQDKSGLPNDRFSAERPEGSISTLTIQRTEQRDSAMYRCASSLVESSYEQYFGPGTRLTVT.

Remarks on this clone: One junction end does not reproduce the germline sequence, and a read error may be involved. The chain combines TRBV7-7 with TRBJ1-4; no firm D call. The germline CDR1 and CDR2 sequences are SSHAT and FNYEAQ (reference sequence). The CDR3 is made up of 15 amino acids. CDR3 amino acids: CASSLRWAPGEKLFF. In DNA, the CDR3 is TGTGCTAGCAGCTTACGTTGGGCACCCGGTGAAAAACTGTTTTTT.

Details on this clone: The junction and the germline gene differ at one end; a read error may be behind it. The chain employs TRBV11-2 and TRBJ2-7; D is undetermined. The CDR3 is 11 amino acids. Germline V CDR1 and CDR2: SGHAT, FQNNGV. The chain's CDR3 is CASSLGAATFF. The CDR3 region has the DNA TGTGCCAGCAGCTTAGGGGCAGCCACCTTCTTC.

This chain joins TRBV19 and TRBJ2-2, with 7 bases that match TRBD2. V was pared by 3 bases and J by 6 bases, with 7 bases of the junction left unmatched. The CDR3 has 15 amino acids. Germline CDR1 is LNHDA and CDR2 is SQIVND (reference sequence). This chain's CDR3 is CASSMFGLGSGELFF. The CDR3 DNA follows: TGTGCCAGTAGTATGTTTGGACTAGGGTCCGGGGAGCTGTTTTTT.

J is TRBJ1-1 and V is TRBV18, with TRBD1 identical over 7 bases. Germline V gene lookup returns CDR1 KGHSH and CDR2 LQKENI. Losses at the gene ends were 8 bases for V and 0 bases for J; bases not matched to a gene: 12. This CDR3 contains 16 residues. The chain's CDR3 is CASLPREGAMNTEAFF. As DNA, the CDR3 is TGTGCCAGCCTACCTCGGGAGGGGGCAATGAACACTGAAGCTTTCTTT.

V usage is TRBV4-1 and J usage is TRBJ1-5, with D hard to call. V was shortened by 0 bases and J by 0 bases, with 6 bases between the two germline ends. CDR1 and CDR2 (germline): MGHRA, YSYEKL. The CDR3 runs to 15 residues. This chain's CDR3 is CASSQDPYSNQPQHF. In nucleotides, the CDR3 is TGCGCCAGCAGCCAAGACCCTTATAGCAATCAGCCCCAGCATTTT.

This chain links TRBV5-1 with TRBJ2-7, with a possible D match to TRBD2 (6 bases). Trimming removed 1 base at V and 4 bases at J, with 15 bases between. From germline, CDR1 is SGHRS and CDR2 YFSETQ. CDR3 length: 15 amino acids. CDR3 sequence: CASSLSRGTSYEQYF. The CDR3 nucleotides are TGCGCCAGCAGCTTGTCTCGCGGGACGTCTTACGAGCAGTACTTC.

The V gene is TRBV9, the J gene TRBJ2-1; D is perhaps TRBD1 (7 bases). The CDR3 is 14 amino acids. With 7 bases removed from V and 5 bases from J, the gap between germline ends came to 16 bases. Germline lookup yields CDR1 SGDLS and CDR2 YYNGEE. The CDR3 DNA is TGTGCCAGCTCCCAGCAGGGGGGTCACAATGAGCAGTTCTTC. Amino acid sequence: CASSQQGGHNEQFF.

The V gene is TRBV2, the J gene TRBJ2-6, with a weak D call TRBD1 (6 bases). CDR3 size: 18 residues. CDR1 SNHLY and CDR2 FYNNEI come from the germline V gene. The V end was cut by 4 bases, the J end by 0 bases, with 16 bases between. In nucleotides, the CDR3 is TGTGCCAGCAGTGCCGACGGACAGCCGCGCTCTGGGGCCAACGTCCTGACTTTC. It translates to CASSADGQPRSGANVLTF.

This chain connects TRBV5-1 to TRBJ2-2; 7 bases align to TRBD1. The CDR3 extends over 16 amino acids. Germline-derived CDR1 and CDR2 are SGHRS and YFSETQ. With V trimmed by 3 bases and J by 7 bases, 12 bases remained unmatched. The CDR3 DNA follows: TGCGCCAGCAGCTGGCCCCGAGACAGGGTAAACGGGGAGCTGTTTTTT. Translated: CASSWPRDRVNGELFF.

The V call is TRBV28, the J call TRBJ2-1; TRBD2 aligns across 7 bases. Germline-derived CDR1 and CDR2 are MDHEN and SYDVKM. The CDR3 length is 15 residues. V was pared by 10 bases and J by 7 bases, with 16 bases of the junction left unmatched. The CDR3 nucleotides read TGTGCCACCGCGTACCCATTACTAGCGCCAAATGAGCAGTTCTTC. Translated: CATAYPLLAPNEQFF.

V and J are TRBV7-9 and TRBJ1-2; D unclear. Per germline, CDR1 SEHNR and CDR2 FQNEAQ (reference sequence). Trimming removed 5 bases at V and 6 bases at J, with 13 bases between. The CDR3 sequence is 13 residues long. CDR3 sequence (DNA): TGTGCCAGCAGCCCCGGGAGGTCAGATGGCTACACCTTC. Its translation: CASSPGRSDGYTF.

CDR3 sequence (DNA): TGTGCCAGCGACAGGGAGCGCAATCAGCCCCAGCATTTT. As protein: CASDRERNQPQHF. V is TRBV21-1 and J is TRBJ1-5; the table assigns TRBD1, which was not confirmed against the DNA. TRBV21-1 counts as a pseudogene. The CDR3 is made up of 13 amino acids.

This rearrangement joins TRBV6-1 to TRBJ1-5; maybe TRBD1 (5 bases). The CDR3 contains 17 residues. Trimming shortened V by 4 bases and J by 6 bases, and 22 bases separated the two germline ends. Germline V lookup: CDR1 MNHNS, CDR2 SASEGT. CDR3 coding DNA: TGTGCCAGCAGTGTAATAATGGTAAAGGGGCGAGGTCAGCCCCAGCATTTT. Translated, it gives CASSVIMVKGRGQPQHF.